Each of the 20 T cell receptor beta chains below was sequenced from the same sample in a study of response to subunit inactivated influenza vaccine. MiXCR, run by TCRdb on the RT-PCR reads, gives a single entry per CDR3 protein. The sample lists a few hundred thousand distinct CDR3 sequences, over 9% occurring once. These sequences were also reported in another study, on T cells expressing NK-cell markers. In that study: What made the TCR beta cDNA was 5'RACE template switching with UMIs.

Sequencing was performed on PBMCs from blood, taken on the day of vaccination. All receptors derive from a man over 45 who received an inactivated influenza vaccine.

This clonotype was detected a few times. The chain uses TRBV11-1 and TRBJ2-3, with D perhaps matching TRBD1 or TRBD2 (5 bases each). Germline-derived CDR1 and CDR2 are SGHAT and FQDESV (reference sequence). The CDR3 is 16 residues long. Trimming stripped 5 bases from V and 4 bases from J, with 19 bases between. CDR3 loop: CASSPAGTGSSDTQYF. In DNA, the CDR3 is TGTGCCAGCAGCCCCGCCGGGACGGGGAGTTCAGATACGCAGTATTTT.

The DNA of the CDR3 is TGTGCCAGCAGTTTAGACGGCTTGGGGACGGTCTATGGCTACACCTTC. Protein sequence: CASSLDGLGTVYGYTF. V is TRBV12-3 or TRBV12-4 and J is TRBJ1-2; tentative D call: TRBD1 (5 bases). With 1 base removed from V and 4 bases from J, the gap between germline ends came to 16 bases. This CDR3 is 16 amino acids long.

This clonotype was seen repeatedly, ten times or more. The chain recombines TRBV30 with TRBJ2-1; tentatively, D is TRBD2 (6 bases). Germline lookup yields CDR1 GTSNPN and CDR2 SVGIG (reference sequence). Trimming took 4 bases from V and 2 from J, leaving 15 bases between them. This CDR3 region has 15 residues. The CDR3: CAWTAGTGPYNEQFF. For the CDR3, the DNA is TGTGCCTGGACCGCCGGGACTGGACCCTACAATGAGCAGTTCTTC.

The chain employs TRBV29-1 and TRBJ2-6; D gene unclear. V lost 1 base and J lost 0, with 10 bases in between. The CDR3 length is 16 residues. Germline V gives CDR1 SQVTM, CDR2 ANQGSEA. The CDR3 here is CSVEGDTSSGANVLTF. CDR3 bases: TGCAGCGTTGAAGGGGATACGAGCTCTGGGGCCAACGTCCTGACTTTC.

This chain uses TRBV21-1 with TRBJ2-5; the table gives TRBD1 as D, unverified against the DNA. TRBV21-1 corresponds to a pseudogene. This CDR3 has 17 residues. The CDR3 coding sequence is TGTGCCAGCAGCACCCGACGCACGCGGACAGGGCAAGAGACCCAGTACTTC. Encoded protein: CASSTRRTRTGQETQYF.

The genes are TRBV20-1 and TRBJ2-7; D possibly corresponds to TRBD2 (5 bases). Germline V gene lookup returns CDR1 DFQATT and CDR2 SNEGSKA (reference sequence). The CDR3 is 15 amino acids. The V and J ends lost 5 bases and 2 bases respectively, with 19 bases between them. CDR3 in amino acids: CSAHRRGTRAYEQYF. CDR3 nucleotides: TGCAGTGCTCACCGTCGGGGAACACGAGCCTACGAGCAGTACTTC.

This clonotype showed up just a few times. CDR3 in amino acids: CASSIQGYTEAFF. CDR3 nucleotides: TGCGCCAGCAGCATACAGGGCTACACTGAAGCTTTCTTT. This sequence joins TRBV5-1 and TRBJ1-1; D might be TRBD1 (6 bases). The V and J ends lost 4 bases and 3 bases respectively, with 10 bases between them. The CDR3 length is 13 residues. The V gene's germline CDR1 is SGHRS and CDR2 YFSETQ.

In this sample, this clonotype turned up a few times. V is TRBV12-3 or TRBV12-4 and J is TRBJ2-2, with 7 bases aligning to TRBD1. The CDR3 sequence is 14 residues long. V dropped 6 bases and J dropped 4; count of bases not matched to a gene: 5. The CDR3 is CASSPTGSTGELFF. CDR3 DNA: TGTGCCAGCAGCCCGACAGGGAGCACCGGGGAGCTGTTTTTT.

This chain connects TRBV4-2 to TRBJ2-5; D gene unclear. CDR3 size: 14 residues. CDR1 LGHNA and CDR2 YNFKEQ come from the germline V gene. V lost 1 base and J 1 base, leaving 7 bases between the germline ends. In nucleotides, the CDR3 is TGTGCCAGCAGCCAAGTAGGCCTCCAAGAGACCCAGTACTTC. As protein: CASSQVGLQETQYF.

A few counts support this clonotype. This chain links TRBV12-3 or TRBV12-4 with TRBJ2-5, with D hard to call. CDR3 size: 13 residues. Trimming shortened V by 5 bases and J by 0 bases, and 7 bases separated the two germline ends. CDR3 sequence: CASSGIYQETQYF. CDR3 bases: TGTGCCAGCAGTGGGATATACCAAGAGACCCAGTACTTC.

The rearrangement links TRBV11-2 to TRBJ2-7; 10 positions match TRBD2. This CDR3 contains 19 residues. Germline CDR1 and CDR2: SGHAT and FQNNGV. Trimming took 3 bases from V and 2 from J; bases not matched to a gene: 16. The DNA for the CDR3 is TGTGCCAGCAGCTTCCCTTCAAGAAAAAGGAGCGGGGGGGCCTACGAGCAGTACTTC. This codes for CASSFPSRKRSGGAYEQYF.

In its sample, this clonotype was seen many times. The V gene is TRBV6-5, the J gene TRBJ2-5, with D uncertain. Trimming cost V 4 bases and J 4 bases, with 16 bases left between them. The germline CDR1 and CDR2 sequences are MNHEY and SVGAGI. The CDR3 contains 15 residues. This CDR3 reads CASSSPAEIGETQYF. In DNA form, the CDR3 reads TGTGCCAGCAGTTCGCCGGCAGAGATCGGAGAGACCCAGTACTTC.

CDR3 sequence (DNA): TGTGCCAGCACCCGGGGGGTTTCTTCCTACGAGCAGTACTTC. Amino acid sequence: CASTRGVSSYEQYF. This chain links TRBV12-3 or TRBV12-4 with TRBJ2-7, with 7 positions matching TRBD2. Trimming cost V 7 bases and J 1 base; bases outside gene matches: 7. CDR3 length equals 14 residues.

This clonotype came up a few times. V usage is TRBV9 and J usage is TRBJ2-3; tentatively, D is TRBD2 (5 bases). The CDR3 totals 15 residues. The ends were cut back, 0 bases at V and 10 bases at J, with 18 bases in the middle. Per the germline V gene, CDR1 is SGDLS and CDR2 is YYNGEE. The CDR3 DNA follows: TGTGCCAGCAGCGTAGCTACAGACTATAGAGACCCGCAGTATTTT. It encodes CASSVATDYRDPQYF. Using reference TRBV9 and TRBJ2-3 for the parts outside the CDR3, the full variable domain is DSGVTQTPKHLITATGQRVTLRCSPRSGDLSVYWYQQSLDQGLQFLIQYYNGEERAKGNILERFSAQQFPDLHSELNLSSLELGDSALYFCASSVATDYRDPQYFGPGTRLTVL.

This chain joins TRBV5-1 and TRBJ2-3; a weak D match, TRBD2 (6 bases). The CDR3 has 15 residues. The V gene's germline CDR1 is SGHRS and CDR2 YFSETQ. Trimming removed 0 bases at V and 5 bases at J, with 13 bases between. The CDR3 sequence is CASSLGTSSGDTQYF. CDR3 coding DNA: TGCGCCAGCAGCTTGGGAACTAGCTCCGGAGATACGCAGTATTTT.

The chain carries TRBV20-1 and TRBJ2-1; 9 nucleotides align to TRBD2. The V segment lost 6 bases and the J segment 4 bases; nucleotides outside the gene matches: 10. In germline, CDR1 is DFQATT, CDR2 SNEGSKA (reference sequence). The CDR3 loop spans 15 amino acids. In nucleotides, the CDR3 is TGCAGTGCATTCCTAGCGGGGCGACTTTACAATGAGCAGTTCTTC. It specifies CSAFLAGRLYNEQFF.

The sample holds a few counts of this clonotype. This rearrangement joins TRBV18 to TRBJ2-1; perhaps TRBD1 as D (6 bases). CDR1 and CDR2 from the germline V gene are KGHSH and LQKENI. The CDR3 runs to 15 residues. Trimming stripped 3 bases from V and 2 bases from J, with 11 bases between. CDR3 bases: TGTGCCAGCTCACCGTTAGGGGGTCCCTACAATGAGCAGTTCTTC. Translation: CASSPLGGPYNEQFF.

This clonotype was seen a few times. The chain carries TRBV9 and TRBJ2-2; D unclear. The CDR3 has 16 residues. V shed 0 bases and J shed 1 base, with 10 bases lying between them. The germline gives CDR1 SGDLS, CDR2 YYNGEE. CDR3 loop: CASSVVGWGNTGELFF. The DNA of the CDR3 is TGTGCCAGCAGCGTAGTAGGTTGGGGGAACACCGGGGAGCTGTTTTTT.

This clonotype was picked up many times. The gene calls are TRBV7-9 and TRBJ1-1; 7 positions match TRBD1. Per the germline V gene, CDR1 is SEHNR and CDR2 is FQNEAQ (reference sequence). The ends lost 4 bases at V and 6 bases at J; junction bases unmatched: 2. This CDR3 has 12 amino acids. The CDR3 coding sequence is TGTGCCAGCAGCTACGGGACAGCTGAAGCTTTCTTT. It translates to CASSYGTAEAFF.

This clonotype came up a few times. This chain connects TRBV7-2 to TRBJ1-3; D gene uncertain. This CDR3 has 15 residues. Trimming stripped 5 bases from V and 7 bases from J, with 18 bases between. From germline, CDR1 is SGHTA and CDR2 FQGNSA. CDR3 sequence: CASSPTFGVVNTIYF. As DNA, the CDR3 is TGTGCCAGCAGCCCAACCTTCGGGGTTGTCAACACCATATATTTT.